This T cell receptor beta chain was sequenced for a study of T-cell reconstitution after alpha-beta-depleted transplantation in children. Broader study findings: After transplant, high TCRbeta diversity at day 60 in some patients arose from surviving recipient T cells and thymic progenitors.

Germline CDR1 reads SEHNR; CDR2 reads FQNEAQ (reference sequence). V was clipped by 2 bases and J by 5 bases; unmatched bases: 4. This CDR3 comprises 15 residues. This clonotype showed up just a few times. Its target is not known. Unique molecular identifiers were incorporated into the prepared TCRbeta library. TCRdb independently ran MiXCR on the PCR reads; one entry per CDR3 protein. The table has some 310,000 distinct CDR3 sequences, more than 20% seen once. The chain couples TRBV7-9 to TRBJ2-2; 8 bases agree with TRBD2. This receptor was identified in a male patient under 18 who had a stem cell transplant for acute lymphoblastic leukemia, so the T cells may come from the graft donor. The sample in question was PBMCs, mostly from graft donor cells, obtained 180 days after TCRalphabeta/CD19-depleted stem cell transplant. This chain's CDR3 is CASSLRREVTGELFF. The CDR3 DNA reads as TGTGCCAGCAGCTTACGGCGGGAGGTAACCGGGGAGCTGTTTTTT.